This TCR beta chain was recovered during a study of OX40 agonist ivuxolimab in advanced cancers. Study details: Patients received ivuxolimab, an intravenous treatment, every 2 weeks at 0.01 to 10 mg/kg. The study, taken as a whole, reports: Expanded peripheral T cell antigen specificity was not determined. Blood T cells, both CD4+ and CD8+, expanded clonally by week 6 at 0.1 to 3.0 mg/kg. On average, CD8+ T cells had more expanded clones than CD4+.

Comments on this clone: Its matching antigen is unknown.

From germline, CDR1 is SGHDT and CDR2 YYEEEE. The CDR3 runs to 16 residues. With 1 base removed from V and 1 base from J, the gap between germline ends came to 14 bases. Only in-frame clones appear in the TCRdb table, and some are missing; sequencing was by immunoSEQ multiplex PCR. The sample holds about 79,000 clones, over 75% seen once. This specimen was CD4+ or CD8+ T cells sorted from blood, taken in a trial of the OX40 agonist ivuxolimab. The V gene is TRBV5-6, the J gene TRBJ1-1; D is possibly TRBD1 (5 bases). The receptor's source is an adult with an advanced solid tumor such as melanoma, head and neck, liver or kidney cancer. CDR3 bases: TGTGCCAGCAGCTTGCGGGGGTTTTGGGCGAACACTGAAGCTTTCTTT. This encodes CASSLRGFWANTEAFF.